The entry that follows covers one T cell receptor (beta chain) sequence. The CDR3 has 14 amino acids. Germline lookup yields CDR1 MDHEN and CDR2 SYDVKM. The junction had 7 bases not matched to a gene; V was cut back by 2 bases and J by 8 bases. Method: immunoSEQ multiplex PCR; TCRdb's copy keeps in-frame clones and lacks some. The sample yields tens of thousands of clones, 94% seen once. The entry originates in a study of technical replicates of blood from a few donors. The chain is built from TRBV28 and TRBJ1-2, with TRBD1 matching over 8 bases. The clonotype was recovered from a human donor in good health. The sample taken for sequencing was T cells isolated from PBMCs. This CDR3 is CASSLRQGATGYTF. CDR3 in DNA: TGTGCCAGCAGTTTAAGGCAGGGGGCGACGGGCTACACCTTC.